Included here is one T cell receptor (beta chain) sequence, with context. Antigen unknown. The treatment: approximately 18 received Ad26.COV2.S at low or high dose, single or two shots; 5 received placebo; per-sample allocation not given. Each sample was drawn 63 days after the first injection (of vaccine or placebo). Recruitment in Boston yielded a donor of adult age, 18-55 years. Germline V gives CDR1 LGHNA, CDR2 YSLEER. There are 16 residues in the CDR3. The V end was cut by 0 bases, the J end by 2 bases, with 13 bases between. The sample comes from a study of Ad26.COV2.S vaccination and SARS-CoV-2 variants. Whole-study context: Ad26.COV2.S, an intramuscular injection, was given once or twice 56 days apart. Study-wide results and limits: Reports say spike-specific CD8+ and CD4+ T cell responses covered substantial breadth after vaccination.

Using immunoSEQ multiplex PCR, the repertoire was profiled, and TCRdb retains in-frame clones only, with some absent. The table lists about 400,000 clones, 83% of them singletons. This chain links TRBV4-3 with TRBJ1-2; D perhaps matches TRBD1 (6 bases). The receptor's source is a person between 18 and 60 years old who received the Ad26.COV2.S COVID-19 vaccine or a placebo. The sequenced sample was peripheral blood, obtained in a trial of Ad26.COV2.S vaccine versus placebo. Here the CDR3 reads CASSQDGGGINYGYTF. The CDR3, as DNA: TGCGCCAGCAGCCAAGATGGAGGGGGAATAAACTATGGCTACACCTTC.